This entry concerns a single T cell receptor (beta chain). The sample belongs to a study of blood T cell repertoires in COVID-19. The germline gives CDR1 LGHNA, CDR2 YNFKEQ. The CDR3 spans 16 residues. The V end lost 0 bases, the J end lost 4 bases, and 13 bases lay between the germline ends. Repertoires were generated with immunoSEQ multiplex PCR, while TCRdb's copy carries only in-frame clones and drops some. This sample yields approximately 270,000 clones, of which roughly 90% are seen a single time; 2.8% belongs to the top ten. The sequence was collected from a middle-aged man who had been exposed to COVID-19. Input material: PBMCs or T cells enriched from blood (not recorded which). The chain has TRBV4-2 and TRBJ1-5; D remains ambiguous. CDR3 DNA sequence: TGTGCCAGCAGCCAAGATCCGGGGTCGAGGAATCAGCCCCAGCATTTT. Its protein is CASSQDPGSRNQPQHF.